This T cell receptor beta chain originates from a study of OX40 agonist ivuxolimab in advanced cancers. At the level of the whole study: The costimulatory receptor OX40 (CD134) was targeted by ivuxolimab, a fully human IgG2 agonistic monoclonal antibody. Prior anti-PD-1, anti-PD-L1 or anti-CTLA-4 therapy was permitted, and approximately 41% of dose-escalation patients had received checkpoint inhibitors. Partial responses occurred in three dose-escalation patients, of whom one had hepatocellular carcinoma and two had cutaneous melanoma. The paper covers the monotherapy dose-escalation part of the phase I ivuxolimab trial, which included N of about 56 patients. Of the roughly 51 patients in dose escalation, about 20 had hepatocellular carcinoma, around 15 had melanoma, 9 had renal cell carcinoma and 9 had head and neck cancer. The dose-escalation cohort was 82.7% male with a mean age of 60 years, ranging from roughly 23 to 79. Peripheral TCRbeta sequencing was intended to test whether TCR sequence diversity was altered and clonal T-cell expansion was caused by ivuxolimab. Intravenous ivuxolimab was administered to patients every 2 weeks at six dose levels: 0.01, 0.1, 0.3, 1.5, 3 and 10 mg/kg. Overall study outcomes, separate from this receptor: Antigen specificity was not determined for the clonally expanded peripheral T cells. At doses of 0.1 to 3.0 mg/kg, clonal expansion of both CD4+ and CD8+ T cells in blood was seen between baseline and week 6. In the 0.1-3.0 mg/kg groups, partial responders were among the patients with the lowest normalized peripheral clonal expansion, particularly in CD8+ T cells. After ivuxolimab, CD8+ T cells had more expanded clones than CD4+ T cells on average. Low levels of normalized T-cell clonal expansion were also seen in some nonresponding patients.

CDR1 and CDR2, looked up from the germline V gene, are SQVTM and ANQGSEA. V loses 5 bases at its end and J loses 4 bases; junction bases beyond the gene matches: 3. The CDR3 has 14 amino acids, counting the end cysteine and phenylalanine. Only CDR3 DNA remains: 42 bases, in frame from the first base. Genomic DNA was isolated from the sorted cells so that the TCRbeta CDR3 region could be sequenced. The immunoSEQ Assay was used to sequence the TCRbeta CDR3 regions. TCRdb took over this immuneACCESS table, retaining in-frame rearrangements with V and J assigned. Such tables are incomplete; in checked studies, under half of the missing clones stem from an unresolved V gene, and the remainder is unexplained. The sample data list more than 45,000 clones, and 84% of these were observed just once. The biggest ten clones account for approximately 4.5% of the sample. The trial excluded patients who had a history of autoimmune disease or who were on systemic immunosuppression. Peripheral blood for TCR sequencing was collected from all dose cohorts at baseline, on cycle 4 day 1, and on cycle 7 day 1. Samples came from an open-label, multicenter, first-in-human phase I dose-escalation trial of ivuxolimab. Adults with locally advanced or metastatic head and neck squamous cell, hepatocellular, melanoma or renal cell carcinoma were enrolled in the trial. CD4+ and CD8+ T cells were sorted separately from peripheral blood before TCR sequencing.

About this clone: Its target antigen remains unknown. One base away there is no much larger clone; base qualities are not given.

Recombination linked TRBV29-1 to TRBJ2-1; 12 bases in the junction line up with TRBD2. The starting material was CD4+ or CD8+ T cells sorted from blood, obtained in a trial of the OX40 agonist ivuxolimab. This sequence originates from an adult with an advanced solid tumor such as melanoma, head and neck, liver or kidney cancer. The nucleotide sequence is TGCAGCGTTAGCCTAGCGGGAGGGTACAATGAGCAGTTCTTC. Translated, this is CSVSLAGGYNEQFF.